One T cell receptor beta chain is described in this entry. What it binds is not known. The V gene's germline CDR1 is WSHSY and CDR2 SAAADI. Trimming removed 8 bases from V and 2 bases from J, with 6 bases in between. CDR3 size: 11 residues. This sample was included in a study of cytomegalovirus exposure and HLA in healthy donors. PCR was performed using 60 Vbeta and 13 Jbeta primers. Profiled with immunoSEQ multiplex PCR; TCRdb holds only in-frame clones, not every one. The table includes about 140,000 clones, 70% to 85% detected once. Study outcomes and limitations: Among TCR beta chains, those listed as cytomegalovirus-associated numbered fewer than 200.

The source material was PBMCs. V gene TRBV10-2 combines with J gene TRBJ1-2; tentative D call: TRBD1 (6 bases). The clonotype was recovered from a woman aged 40 to 50 in good health and CMV-seronegative. The CDR3 DNA reads TGCGCCAGCGGACAGAACTATGGCTACACCTTC. Its protein is CASGQNYGYTF.